This T cell receptor beta chain originates from a study of CD8+CD57+ T cells in acquired aplastic anemia. Looking at the study overall: When averaged, DNA from sorted CD4+ and CD8+ cells came to approximately 3 ug. Study-level points and caveats: Patients and controls turned out to have 25 to 30 CD8+ CDR3 sequences in common. Patients versus controls showed no significant CD8+ Simpson's diversity difference.

The length of the CDR3 is 15 residues. Trimming cost V 6 bases and J 3 bases; bases outside gene matches: 11. Germline assignment: CDR1 MGHDK and CDR2 SYGVNS. Profiling of TCR beta VDJ combinations and CDR3 sequences used genomic DNA as template. TCRdb re-called the reads with MiXCR, one entry per CDR3 protein. The sample contains approximately 99,000 distinct CDR3 sequences, roughly 51% of which appear only once. With regard to this clonotype: The antigen is undetermined.

This receptor was taken from a human donor in good health, serving as a control. The chain is built from TRBV25-1 and TRBJ2-7; 7 bases fit TRBD2. The specimen sequenced was sorted CD4+, CD8+, or CD8+CD57+ T cells (not recorded which) from PBMCs. CDR3 sequence: CASSKNPGLYYEQYF. The DNA of the CDR3 is TGTGCCAGCAGCAAAAATCCGGGACTATACTACGAGCAGTACTTC.